This TCR beta chain was identified in a study of cytomegalovirus exposure and HLA in healthy donors (dated by TCRdb to about 2017). Study-level background: An earlier analysis of several hundred of the donors reported 250 to 350 Gb of sequence data and 90 million to 120 million unique TCR beta sequences obtained from about 200 million T cells. Roughly 300 gigabases of sequencing data and tens of millions of unique TCR sequences made up an early release that covered under 750 HLA-typed donors. Of the 300 to 500 genotyped donors, more than 75% were placed in the genetic ancestry cluster associated with self-reported Caucasian donors. The study aimed to test whether signatures of past pathogen exposure could be identified by cataloging public T cell receptors. Using immunosequencing, the study profiled T cell repertoires from around 680 subjects and related those repertoires to cytomegalovirus serostatus. A separate validation cohort of approximately 130 different subjects was used in addition to the approximately 700-subject first cohort. To predict cytomegalovirus infection status, the study brought together high-throughput TCR immunosequencing, statistical association of individual TCRs with disease status, and machine learning. In a later analysis, previously published TCR beta repertoires from 600 to 850 donors were re-analyzed and high-resolution HLA genotyping was added so that TCR occurrence patterns could be studied. Rather than using new phenotypic data, the later analysis identified candidate immune exposures from TCR beta sequences and from how often those sequences occurred across donors. An earlier analysis of some 500 of the donors used high-throughput TCR beta sequencing to judge whether each TCR beta V gene segment behaved as functional or pseudogenic. Alongside the repertoire data, information on donor age, sex, ethnicity and CMV serostatus was compiled. In a later genetic analysis, genome-wide SNP genotypes for about 55% of the roughly 700 donors were used, and that subset was treated as a discovery cohort. Every repertoire in the discovery cohort had been generated on one and the same sequencing platform. Both class I and class II loci were covered by HLA typing, at four-digit resolution. Typing coverage varied by locus: roughly 629-630 donors for A, B, C, DRB1 and DQB1; 522 for DQA1; about 600 for DPA1; roughly 450 for DPB1. Because of strong linkage in the cohort, roughly 5 DR-DQ haplotypes were treated as single units for association and clustering. Among roughly 370 genotyped donors of the cohort, an average of roughly 240,000 unique TCR beta nucleotide sequences were sequenced per donor, 15% to 20% of them non-productive.

A word on this clone: This clone's antigen is unknown. Base-call qualities are not available, and no considerably larger clone is one nucleotide away.

The cohort consisted of 600 to 700 healthy bone marrow donors. At the time of sampling, all cohort members were nominally healthy, though unrecorded immune exposures were likely present. The donor tested CMV seropositive and was one of the 289 seropositive cohort members. A peripheral blood sample was collected from each donor, and TCR beta sequencing was performed on peripheral blood mononuclear cells. Genomic DNA extraction from the blood cell samples was performed with the Qiagen DNeasy Blood Extraction Kit. Libraries were constructed by the immunoSEQ multiplex PCR assay. For the multiplex PCR, a mixture combining 60 forward primers for TCR Vbeta segments and 13 reverse primers for TCR Jbeta segments was used. The CDR3 region of rearranged TCR beta genes was amplified from genomic DNA with a multiplex PCR assay. Amplified TCR beta libraries were sequenced as 87-base-pair reads on the Illumina HiSeq System. Per the source publication's procedure: In a later analysis, tens of millions of unique TCR beta chains were counted across the roughly 670 repertoires, and approximately 11 million of these chains were shared by at least two donors. A nearest-neighbor algorithm error-corrected the raw reads and collapsed the reads into unique sequences, merging closely related sequences to remove PCR and sequencing errors. V, D and J gene segments were assigned by aligning CDR3 sequences to IMGT reference sequences. For a sequence to be retained, a match of at least six nucleotides was required to both a V gene segment and a J gene segment. Rearrangements were classified as productive when the CDR3 lacked stop codons and remained in frame with V and J, and all other rearrangements were classified as non-productive. Following IMGT convention, CDR3 was defined as the stretch from the second conserved V-encoded cysteine to the conserved J-encoded phenylalanine. The earlier analysis of roughly 590 of the donors excluded sequences that lacked an unambiguous match to a single V gene segment. In an earlier analysis of 587 of the donors, a V segment was called functional when productive rearrangements were above 56.7%, and segregating when the standard deviation between donors exceeded 5%. To diagnose cytomegalovirus status from the catalog of TCR beta chain sequences, a statistical classification framework was built. In a later analysis, TCR nucleotide sequences were compared against IMGT/GENE-DB human TR gene sequences so that V and J genes could be assigned. Using the TCRdist pipeline, a later analysis assigned CDR3 sequences along with most-parsimonious VDJ recombination scenarios. A later analysis defined each TCR beta chain by its CDR3 amino acid sequence plus V-gene family, and excluded reads lacking a unique V-gene family. As a way to deal with suspected cross-contamination and a sequencing artifact, a later analysis dropped hundreds of nucleotide sequences that were highly shared and had low generation probability. In a later analysis, a clonal expansion index for each public chain was calculated from normalized within-repertoire ranks of inferred template counts. In a later analysis, generation probabilities were computed with a VDJ recombination model fitted to out-of-frame rearrangements, and the resulting probabilities were checked against IGoR. In a later analysis, TCR-TCR, TCR-HLA and TCR-CMV co-occurrence was scored with hypergeometric tests, and a repertoire-size bias correction was applied to TCR pairs. To estimate false discovery rates, a later analysis permuted the HLA or CMV assignments 20 times. In a later analysis, co-occurring TCRs were grouped using DBSCAN, with TCRdist sequence similarity added in when clustering inside HLA-allele-positive subsets. Repertoires with fewer than 30,000 or more than 120,000 public chains, plus five repertoires with anomalous nucleotide sharing, were excluded from co-occurrence clustering. The clones in this table, taken by TCRdb from immuneACCESS, are in-frame only. Not every clone is retained; where verified, under half of the shortfall comes from an unresolved V gene, and the cause of the rest is unknown. V, J and clone size reflect that table, while D and trimming were determined from the DNA. For this sample there are around 97,000 clones; around 77% appear just once. 4% of the sample comes from the top ten.

According to the germline V gene, CDR1 reads SGHRS and CDR2 reads YFSETQ. V lost 1 base and J lost 6 bases, and the count of bases not matched to a germline gene is 0. The CDR3 has 13 amino acids, counting the end cysteine and phenylalanine. Just CDR3 DNA is preserved here, 39 bases in frame from base 1. Results the study describes overall, beyond this receptor: Over 15 rarely observed V segments, including chromosome 9 orphons, were excluded from the earlier analysis of some 590 of the donors because counts were too low. A further reported finding was that TCR beta sequences accurately predicted the HLA-A and HLA-B alleles for most subjects in the first cohort. Immune exposure information for the cohort was limited to CMV serostatus. A later analysis found that HLA-associated TCR beta chains were more clonally expanded and had lower generation probabilities than equally common non-associated chains. Specific HLA alleles were associated with 15,000 to 20,000 TCR beta sequences at a false discovery rate of 0.05 in a later analysis. Across donors, most TCR sequences were observed very rarely, whereas some public TCRs were present in many individuals. Linkage disequilibrium might explain the correlated functional status among segregating V segments, but an unknown experimental factor could not be excluded. The cohort was sequenced for TCR beta chains only, and without alpha or paired-chain data the features that could be detected were limited. The authors suggested that the approach could potentially be generalized to other disease states and immunological phenotypes. A later genetic analysis reported fewer N-insertions in productive TCRs among donors in an Asian-associated ancestry cluster than the roughly 700-donor mean. The sequencing pipeline was judged likely to have produced a cluster of highly shared sequence variants as a technical artifact. A later analysis found that most CMV-associated TCR beta chains appeared HLA-restricted, with HLA associations seemingly driven largely by CMV exposure. Roughly uniform sequencing depth across donors was assumed in presence/absence analyses, although this assumption may not hold. In both the original and validation cohorts, the classifier was reported to diagnose cytomegalovirus status with high specificity and sensitivity. A later genetic analysis associated a missense DCLRE1C variant with V-gene and J-gene trimming of TCR beta chains, and an independent cohort replicated the association. A few of the identified cytomegalovirus-associated TCR beta chains were confirmed in vitro to be specific for cytomegalovirus antigens. According to a later analysis, parvovirus B19, influenza, CMV and Epstein-Barr virus appeared linked to several top co-occurrence clusters. When HLA alleles, especially DR and DQ, strongly co-occurred, attributing TCR associations to individual alleles was difficult. HLA typing was unavailable for some donors at each locus, so association tests used only the typed subset. Some IMGT-functional V segments, including TRBV6-2 and TRBV6-3, could not be told apart with the 87-base-pair reads, so those segments were excluded. The study gave a list of about 170 TCR beta chains associated with cytomegalovirus. In a later analysis, TCR association rates were found to vary across HLA loci, with the most associated TCRs seen for DRB1 alleles and the fewest for HLA-C alleles. In an earlier analysis of 587 of the donors, most TCR beta V segments appeared in productive rearrangements about 87% or about 30% of the time, broadly matching IMGT annotations.

The TCR was taken from a man in his forties or fifties in good health and CMV-seropositive. This receptor chain uses TRBV5-1 and TRBJ1-4; 7 central nucleotides agree with TRBD1. What was sequenced was PBMCs. CDR3 loop: CASSLTGDEKLFF. The DNA sequence is given as TGCGCCAGCAGCTTGACAGGGGATGAAAAACTGTTTTTT.